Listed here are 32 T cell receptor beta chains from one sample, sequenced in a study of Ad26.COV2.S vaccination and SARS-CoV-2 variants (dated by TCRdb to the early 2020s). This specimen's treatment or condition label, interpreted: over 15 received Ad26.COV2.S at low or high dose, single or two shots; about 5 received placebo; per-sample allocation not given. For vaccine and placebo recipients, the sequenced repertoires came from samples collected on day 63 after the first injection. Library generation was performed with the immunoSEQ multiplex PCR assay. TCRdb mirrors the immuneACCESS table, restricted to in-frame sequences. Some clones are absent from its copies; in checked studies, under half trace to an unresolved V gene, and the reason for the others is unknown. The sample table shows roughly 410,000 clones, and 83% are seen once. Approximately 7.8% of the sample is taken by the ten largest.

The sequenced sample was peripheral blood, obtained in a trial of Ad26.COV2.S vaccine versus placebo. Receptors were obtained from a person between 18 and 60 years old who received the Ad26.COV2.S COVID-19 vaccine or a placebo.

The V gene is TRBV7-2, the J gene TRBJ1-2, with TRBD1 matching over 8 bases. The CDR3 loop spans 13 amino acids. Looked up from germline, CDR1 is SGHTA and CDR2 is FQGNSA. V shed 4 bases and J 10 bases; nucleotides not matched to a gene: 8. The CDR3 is CASSYFDRGAYTF. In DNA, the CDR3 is TGTGCCAGCAGCTATTTCGACAGGGGTGCCTACACCTTC.

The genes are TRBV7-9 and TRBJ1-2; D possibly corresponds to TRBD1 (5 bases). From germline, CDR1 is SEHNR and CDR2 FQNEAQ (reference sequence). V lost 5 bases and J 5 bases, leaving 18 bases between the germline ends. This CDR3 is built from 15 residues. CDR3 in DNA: TGTGCCAGCAGCCCCCCTCTTACAGGATCGTATGGCTACACCTTC. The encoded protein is CASSPPLTGSYGYTF. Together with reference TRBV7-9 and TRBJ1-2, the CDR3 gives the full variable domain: DTGVSQNPRHKITKRGQNVTFRCDPISEHNRLYWYRQTLGQGPEFLTYFQNEAQLEKSRLLSDRFSAERPKGSFSTLEIQRTEQGDSAMYLCASSPPLTGSYGYTFGSGTRLTVV.

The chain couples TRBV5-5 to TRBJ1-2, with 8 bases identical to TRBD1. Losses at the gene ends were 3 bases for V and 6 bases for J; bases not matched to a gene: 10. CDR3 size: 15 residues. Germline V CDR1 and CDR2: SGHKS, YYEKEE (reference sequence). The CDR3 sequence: CASSSFRGLEDGYTF. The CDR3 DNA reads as TGTGCCAGCAGCTCTTTCAGGGGGCTAGAAGATGGCTACACCTTC.

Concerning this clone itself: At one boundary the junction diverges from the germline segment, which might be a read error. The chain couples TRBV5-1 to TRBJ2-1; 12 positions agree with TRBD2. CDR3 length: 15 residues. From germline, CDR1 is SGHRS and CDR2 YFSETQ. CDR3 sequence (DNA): TGTGCCAGCAGCTTGACTAGCGGGGGAATGGGTGAGCAGTTCTTC. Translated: CASSLTSGGMGEQFF.

The CDR3 loop reads CASSPPWGGSYGYTF. CDR3 DNA sequence: TGTGCCAGCTCACCACCGTGGGGGGGCTCCTATGGCTACACCTTC. The V and J genes are TRBV18 and TRBJ1-2, with D possibly TRBD1 on 6 matching bases. The CDR3 runs 15 residues. V lost 0 bases and J lost 4, with 12 bases in between. Germline V gene sequence: CDR1 KGHSH, CDR2 LQKENI. Supplemented by reference TRBV18 and TRBJ1-2, the full variable domain reads NAGVMQNPRHLVRRRGQEARLRCSPMKGHSHVYWYRQLPEEGLKFMVYLQKENIIDESGMPKERFSAEFPKEGPSILRIQQVVRGDSAAYFCASSPPWGGSYGYTFGSGTRLTVV.

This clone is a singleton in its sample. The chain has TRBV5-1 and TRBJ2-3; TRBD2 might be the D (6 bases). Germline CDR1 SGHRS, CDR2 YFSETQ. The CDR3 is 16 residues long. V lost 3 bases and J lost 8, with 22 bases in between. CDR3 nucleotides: TGCGCCAGCAGCTCTCCAGGGACTGGTAATGTCGTTACGCAGTATTTT. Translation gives CASSSPGTGNVVTQYF.

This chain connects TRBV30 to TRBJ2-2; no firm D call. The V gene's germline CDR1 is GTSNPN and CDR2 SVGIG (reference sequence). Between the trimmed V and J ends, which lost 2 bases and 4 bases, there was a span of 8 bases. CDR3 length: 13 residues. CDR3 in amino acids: CAWSTVSTGELFF. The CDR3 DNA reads TGTGCCTGGAGTACAGTATCCACCGGGGAGCTGTTTTTT.

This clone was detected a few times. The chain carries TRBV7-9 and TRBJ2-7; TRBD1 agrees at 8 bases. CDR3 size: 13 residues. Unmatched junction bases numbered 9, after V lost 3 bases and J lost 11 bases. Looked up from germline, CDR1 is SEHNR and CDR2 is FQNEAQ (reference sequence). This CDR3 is CASSLDRERVKYF. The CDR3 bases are TGTGCCAGCAGCTTGGACAGGGAAAGGGTCAAGTACTTC.

Written as DNA, the CDR3 is TGTGCCAGCAGCGCGGGTCTGAATGGCTACACCTTC. Protein product: CASSAGLNGYTF. The genes are TRBV7-2 and TRBJ1-2; D unclear. The CDR3 has 12 residues. Germline V gene data show CDR1 as SGHTA and CDR2 as FQGNSA. The V and J ends lost 5 bases and 6 bases respectively, with 10 bases between them.

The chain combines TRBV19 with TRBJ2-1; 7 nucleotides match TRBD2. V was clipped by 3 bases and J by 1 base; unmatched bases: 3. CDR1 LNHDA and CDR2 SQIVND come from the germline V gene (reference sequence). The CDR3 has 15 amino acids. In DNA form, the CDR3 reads TGTGCCAGTAGTATCTGGGGAGGGTCCTACAATGAGCAGTTCTTC. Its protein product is CASSIWGGSYNEQFF.

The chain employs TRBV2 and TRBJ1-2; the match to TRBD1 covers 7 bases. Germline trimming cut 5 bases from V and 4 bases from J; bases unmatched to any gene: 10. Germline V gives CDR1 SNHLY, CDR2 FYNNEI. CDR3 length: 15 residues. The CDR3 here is CASSIQGRGIYGYTF. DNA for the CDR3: TGTGCCAGCAGTATACAGGGGAGAGGTATCTATGGCTACACCTTC.

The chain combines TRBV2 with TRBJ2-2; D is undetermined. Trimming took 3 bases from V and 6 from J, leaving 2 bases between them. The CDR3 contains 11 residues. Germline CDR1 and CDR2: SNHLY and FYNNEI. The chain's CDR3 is CASSDPGELFF. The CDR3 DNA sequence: TGTGCCAGCAGTGACCCCGGGGAGCTGTTTTTT.

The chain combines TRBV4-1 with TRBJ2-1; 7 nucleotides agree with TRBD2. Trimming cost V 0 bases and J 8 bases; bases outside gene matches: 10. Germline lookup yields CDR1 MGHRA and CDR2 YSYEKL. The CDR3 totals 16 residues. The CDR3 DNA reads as TGCGCCAGCAGCCAAGATCTGATACCTAGCGGAGATGAGCAGTTCTTC. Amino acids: CASSQDLIPSGDEQFF.

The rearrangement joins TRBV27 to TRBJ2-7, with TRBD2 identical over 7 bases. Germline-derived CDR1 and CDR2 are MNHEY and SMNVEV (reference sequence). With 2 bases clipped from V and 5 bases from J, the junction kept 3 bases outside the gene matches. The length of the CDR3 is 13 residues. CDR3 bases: TGTGCCAGCAGTTTACTCGGACTAGACGAGCAGTACTTC. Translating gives CASSLLGLDEQYF.

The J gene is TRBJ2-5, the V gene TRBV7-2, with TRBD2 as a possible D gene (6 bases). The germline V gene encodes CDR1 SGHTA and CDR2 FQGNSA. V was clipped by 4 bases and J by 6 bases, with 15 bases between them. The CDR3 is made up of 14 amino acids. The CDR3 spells CASSSSPTSKTQYF. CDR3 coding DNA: TGTGCCAGCAGCTCGTCTCCTACTAGCAAGACCCAGTACTTC.

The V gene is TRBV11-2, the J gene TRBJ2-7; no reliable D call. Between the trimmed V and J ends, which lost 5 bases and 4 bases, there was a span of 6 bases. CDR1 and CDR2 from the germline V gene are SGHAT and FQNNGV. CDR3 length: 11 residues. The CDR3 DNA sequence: TGTGCCAGCAGCCCCTTTTACGAGCAGTACTTC. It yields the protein CASSPFYEQYF.

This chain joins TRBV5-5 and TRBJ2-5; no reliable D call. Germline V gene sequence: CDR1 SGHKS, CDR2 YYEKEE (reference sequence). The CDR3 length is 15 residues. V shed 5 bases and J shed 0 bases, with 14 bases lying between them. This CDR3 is CASRSHFVDQETQYF. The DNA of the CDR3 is TGTGCCAGCAGATCCCATTTTGTGGACCAAGAGACCCAGTACTTC.

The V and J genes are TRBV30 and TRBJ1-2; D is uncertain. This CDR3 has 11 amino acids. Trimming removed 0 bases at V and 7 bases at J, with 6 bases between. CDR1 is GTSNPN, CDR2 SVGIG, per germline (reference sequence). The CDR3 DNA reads TGTGCCTGGAGTGTTACTCGTGGCTACACCTTC. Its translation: CAWSVTRGYTF. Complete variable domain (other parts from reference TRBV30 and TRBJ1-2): SQTIHQWPATLVQPVGSPLSLECTVEGTSNPNLYWYRQAAGRGLQLLFYSVGIGQISSEVPQNLSASRPQDRQFILSSKKLLLSDSGFYLCAWSVTRGYTFGSGTRLTVV.

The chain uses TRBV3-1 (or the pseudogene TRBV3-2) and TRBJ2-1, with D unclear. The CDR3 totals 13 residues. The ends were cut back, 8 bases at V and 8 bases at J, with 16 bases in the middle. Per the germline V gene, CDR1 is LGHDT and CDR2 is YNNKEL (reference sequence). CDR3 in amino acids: CASSEGVTYEQFF. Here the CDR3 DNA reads TGTGCCAGCTCGGAAGGAGTCACATATGAGCAGTTCTTC.

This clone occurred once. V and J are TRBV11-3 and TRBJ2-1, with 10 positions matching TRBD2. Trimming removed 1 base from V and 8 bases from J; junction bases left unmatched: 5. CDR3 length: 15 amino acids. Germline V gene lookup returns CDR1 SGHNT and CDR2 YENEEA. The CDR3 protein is CASSLAAGGFYEQFF. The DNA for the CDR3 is TGTGCCAGCAGCTTAGCAGCGGGAGGGTTCTATGAGCAGTTCTTC.

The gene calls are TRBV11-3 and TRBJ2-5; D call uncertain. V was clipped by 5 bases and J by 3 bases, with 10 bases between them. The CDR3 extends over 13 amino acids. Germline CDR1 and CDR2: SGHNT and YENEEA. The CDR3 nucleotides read TGTGCCAGCAGCGCTAGACTGGAAGAGACCCAGTACTTC. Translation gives CASSARLEETQYF.

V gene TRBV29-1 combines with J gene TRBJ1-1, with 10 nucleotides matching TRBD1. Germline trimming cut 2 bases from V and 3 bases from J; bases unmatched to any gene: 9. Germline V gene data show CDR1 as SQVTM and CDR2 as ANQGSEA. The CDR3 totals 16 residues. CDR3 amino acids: CSVETRDRGWDTEAFF. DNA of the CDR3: TGCAGCGTTGAAACCCGGGACAGGGGCTGGGACACTGAAGCTTTCTTT.

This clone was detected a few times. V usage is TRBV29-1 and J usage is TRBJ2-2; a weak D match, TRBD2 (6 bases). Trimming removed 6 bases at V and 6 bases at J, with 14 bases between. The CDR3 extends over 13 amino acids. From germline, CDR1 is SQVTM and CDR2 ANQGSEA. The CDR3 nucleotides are TGCAGCGTGCCTCAACGGGGGTCCGGGGAGCTGTTTTTT. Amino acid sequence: CSVPQRGSGELFF.

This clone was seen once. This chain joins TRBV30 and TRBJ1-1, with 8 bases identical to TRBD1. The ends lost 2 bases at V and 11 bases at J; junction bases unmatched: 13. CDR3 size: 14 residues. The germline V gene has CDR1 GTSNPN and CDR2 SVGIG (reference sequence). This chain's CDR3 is CAWSLTGAKHAAFF. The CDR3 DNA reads TGTGCCTGGAGTTTGACAGGGGCCAAGCACGCGGCTTTCTTT.

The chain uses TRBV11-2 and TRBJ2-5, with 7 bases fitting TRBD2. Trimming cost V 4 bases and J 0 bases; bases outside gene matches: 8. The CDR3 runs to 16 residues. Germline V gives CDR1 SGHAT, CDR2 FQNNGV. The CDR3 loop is CASSSRGAGNQETQYF. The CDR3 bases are TGTGCCAGCAGCTCCCGGGGAGCGGGGAACCAAGAGACCCAGTACTTC.

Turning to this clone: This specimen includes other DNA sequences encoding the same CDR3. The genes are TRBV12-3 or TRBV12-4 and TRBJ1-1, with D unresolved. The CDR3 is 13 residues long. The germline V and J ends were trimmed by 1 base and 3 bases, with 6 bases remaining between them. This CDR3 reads CASSLEPDTEAFF. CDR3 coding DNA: TGTGCCAGCAGTTTAGAACCCGACACTGAAGCTTTCTTT.

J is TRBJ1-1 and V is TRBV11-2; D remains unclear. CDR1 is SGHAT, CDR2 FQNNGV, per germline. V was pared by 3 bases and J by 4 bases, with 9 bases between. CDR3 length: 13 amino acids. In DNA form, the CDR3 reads TGTGCCAGCAGCTTTGGCCTCCCCACTGAAGCTTTCTTT. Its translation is CASSFGLPTEAFF. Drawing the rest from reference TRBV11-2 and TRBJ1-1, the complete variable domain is EAGVAQSPRYKIIEKRQSVAFWCNPISGHATLYWYQQILGQGPKLLIQFQNNGVVDDSQLPKDRFSAERLKGVDSTLKIQPAKLEDSAVYLCASSFGLPTEAFFGQGTRLTVV.

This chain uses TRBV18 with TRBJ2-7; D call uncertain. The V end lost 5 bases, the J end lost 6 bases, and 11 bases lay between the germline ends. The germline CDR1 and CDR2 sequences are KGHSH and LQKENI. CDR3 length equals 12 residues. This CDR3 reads CASSTSGSEQYF. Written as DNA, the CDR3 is TGTGCCAGCTCAACAAGTGGGTCCGAGCAGTACTTC.

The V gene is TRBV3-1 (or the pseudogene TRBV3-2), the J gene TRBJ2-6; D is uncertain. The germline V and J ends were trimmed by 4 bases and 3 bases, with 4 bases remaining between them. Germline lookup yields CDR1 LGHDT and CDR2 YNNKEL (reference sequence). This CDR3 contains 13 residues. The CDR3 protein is CASSLFGANVLTF. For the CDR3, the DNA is TGTGCCAGCAGCCTTTTTGGGGCCAACGTCCTGACTTTC.

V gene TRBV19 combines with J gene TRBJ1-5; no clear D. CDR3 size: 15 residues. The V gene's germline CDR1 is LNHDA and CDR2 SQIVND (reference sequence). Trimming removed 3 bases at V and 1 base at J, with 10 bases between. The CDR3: CASSMTPVSNQPQHF. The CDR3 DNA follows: TGTGCCAGTAGTATGACTCCGGTGAGCAATCAGCCCCAGCATTTT.

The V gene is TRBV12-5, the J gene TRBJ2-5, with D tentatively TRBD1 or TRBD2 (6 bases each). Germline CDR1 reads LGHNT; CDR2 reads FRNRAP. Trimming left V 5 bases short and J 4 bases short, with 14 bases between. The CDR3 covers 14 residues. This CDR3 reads CASGLLGGGETQYF. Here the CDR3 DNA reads TGTGCTAGTGGTCTCCTCGGGGGCGGAGAGACCCAGTACTTC. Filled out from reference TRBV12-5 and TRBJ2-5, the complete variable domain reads DARVTQTPRHKVTEMGQEVTMRCQPILGHNTVFWYRQTMMQGLELLAYFRNRAPLDDSGMPKDRFSAEMPDATLATLKIQPSEPRDSAVYFCASGLLGGGETQYFGPGTRLLVL.

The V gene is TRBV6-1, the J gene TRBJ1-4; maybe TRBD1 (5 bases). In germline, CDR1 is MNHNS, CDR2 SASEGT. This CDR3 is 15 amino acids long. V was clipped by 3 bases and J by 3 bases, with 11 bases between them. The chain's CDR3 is CASSELIGANEKLFF. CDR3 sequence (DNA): TGTGCCAGCAGTGAGTTAATAGGGGCTAATGAAAAACTGTTTTTT.